What follows is one TCR beta chain and its context. Its antigen is currently unknown. The protocol was immunoSEQ multiplex PCR, while the TCRdb copy is restricted to in-frame clones and leaves out a portion. In the table there are approximately 60,000 clones, roughly 90% of which are singletons. Germline V gene lookup returns CDR1 MGHDK and CDR2 SYGVNS. CDR3 length: 14 amino acids. V dropped 3 bases and J dropped 1 base, with 9 bases sitting between them. This entry comes from a study of OX40 agonist ivuxolimab in advanced cancers. Looking at the study overall: Eligibility admitted prior anti-PD-1, anti-PD-L1 or anti-CTLA-4 therapy; around 41% had some. In three patients, partial responses were observed, one with hepatocellular carcinoma and two with cutaneous melanoma.

Findings and caveats of the study: Clonal expansion was seen in CD4+ and CD8+ blood T cells by week 6 at 0.1 to 3.0 mg/kg. Averaged across samples, CD8+ T cells carried more expanded clones than CD4+ did.

J is TRBJ1-1 and V is TRBV25-1; a weak D match, TRBD1 (5 bases). The material sequenced was CD4+ or CD8+ T cells sorted from blood, taken in a trial of the OX40 agonist ivuxolimab. The origin of this receptor is an adult with an advanced solid tumor such as melanoma, head and neck, liver or kidney cancer. CDR3 nucleotides: TGTGCCAGCAGTGATCCGACAGAGAACACTGAAGCTTTCTTT. It yields the protein CASSDPTENTEAFF.